This T cell receptor (beta chain) is drawn from a study of Ad26.COV2.S vaccination and SARS-CoV-2 variants. Study-wide points: Quantification of TCR breadth and depth may have yielded underestimates of total T cell responses. Relative to placebo recipients, vaccine recipients exhibited elevated spike-specific TCR breadth.

Comment on this clone: What it binds is unknown.

Profiling relied on immunoSEQ multiplex PCR, and the TCRdb table lists in-frame clones only, not all of them. The sample contains 300,000 to 450,000 clones, roughly 84% of which appear only once. Treatment reported: roughly 18 received Ad26.COV2.S at low or high dose, single or two shots; about 5 received placebo; per-sample allocation not given. All samples were drawn on day 63, counting from the first vaccine or placebo injection. This TCR was recovered from a person between 18 and 65 years old who received the Ad26.COV2.S COVID-19 vaccine or a placebo. Sequenced material: peripheral blood, taken in a trial of Ad26.COV2.S vaccine versus placebo.

DNA of the CDR3: TGTGCCAGCAGCAAAGTTCTGGGCCGGAAGACCCAGTACTTC. This sequence encodes CASSKVLGRKTQYF. The V and J genes are TRBV21-1 and TRBJ2-5; the table assigns TRBD1, which was not confirmed against the DNA. TRBV21-1 is described as a pseudogene. The CDR3 is made up of 14 amino acids.